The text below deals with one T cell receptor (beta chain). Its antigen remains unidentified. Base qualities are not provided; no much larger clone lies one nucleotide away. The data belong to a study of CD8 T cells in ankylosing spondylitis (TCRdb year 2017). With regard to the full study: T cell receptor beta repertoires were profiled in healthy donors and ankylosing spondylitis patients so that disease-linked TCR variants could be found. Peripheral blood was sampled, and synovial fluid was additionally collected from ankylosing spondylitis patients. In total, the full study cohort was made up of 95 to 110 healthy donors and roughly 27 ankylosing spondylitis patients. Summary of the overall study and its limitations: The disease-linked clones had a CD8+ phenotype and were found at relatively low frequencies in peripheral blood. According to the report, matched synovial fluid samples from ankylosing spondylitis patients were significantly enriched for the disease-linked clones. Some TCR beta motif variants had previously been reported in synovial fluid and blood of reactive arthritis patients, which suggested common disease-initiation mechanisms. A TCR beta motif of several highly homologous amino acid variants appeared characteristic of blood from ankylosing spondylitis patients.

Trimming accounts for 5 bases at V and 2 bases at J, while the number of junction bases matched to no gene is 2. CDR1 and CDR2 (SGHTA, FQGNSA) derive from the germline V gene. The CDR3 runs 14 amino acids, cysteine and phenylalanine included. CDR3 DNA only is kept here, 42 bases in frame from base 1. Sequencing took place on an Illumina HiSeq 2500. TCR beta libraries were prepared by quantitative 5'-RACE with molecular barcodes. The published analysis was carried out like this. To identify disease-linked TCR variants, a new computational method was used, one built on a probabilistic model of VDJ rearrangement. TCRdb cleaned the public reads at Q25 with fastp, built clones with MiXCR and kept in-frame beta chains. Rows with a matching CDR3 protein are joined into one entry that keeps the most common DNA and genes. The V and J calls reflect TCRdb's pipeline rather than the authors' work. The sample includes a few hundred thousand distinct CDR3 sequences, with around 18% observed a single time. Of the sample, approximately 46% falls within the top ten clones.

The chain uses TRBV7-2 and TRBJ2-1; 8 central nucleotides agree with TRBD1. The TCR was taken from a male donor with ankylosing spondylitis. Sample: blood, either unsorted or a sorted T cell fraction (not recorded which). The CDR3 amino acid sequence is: CASSPQGAYNEQFF. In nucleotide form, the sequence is TGTGCCAGCAGCCCACAGGGGGCCTACAATGAGCAGTTCTTC. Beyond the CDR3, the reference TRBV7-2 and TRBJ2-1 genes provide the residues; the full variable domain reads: GAGVSQSPSNKVTEKGKDVELRCDPISGHTALYWYRQSLGQGLEFLIYFQGNSAPDKSGLPSDRFSAERTGGSVSTLTIQRTQQEDSAVYLCASSPQGAYNEQFFGPGTRLTVL.